The 29 T cell receptor beta chains given below trace back to one sample, sequenced in a study of T cell responses to AZD1222 COVID-19 vaccine. The assay was immunoSEQ multiplex PCR, and TCRdb's table has in-frame clones only and misses some. This sample has over 100,000 clones, with around 82% found just once. Specimen: peripheral blood, collected on day 0 of AZD1222 vaccination. The receptors were sampled from an adult in good health.

The rearrangement links TRBV2 to TRBJ1-4, with 10 bases aligning to TRBD1. CDR3 length: 13 amino acids. Trimming at V came to 7 bases and at J to 7 bases, leaving 3 bases not matched to a gene. Germline CDR1 and CDR2: SNHLY and FYNNEI. CDR3 nucleotides: TGTGCCAGCAATCGGGACAGGGGTGAAAAACTGTTTTTT. It translates to CASNRDRGEKLFF.

This rearrangement joins TRBV6-5 to TRBJ2-4, with D uncertain. Germline values: CDR1 MNHEY, CDR2 SVGAGI. There are 14 residues in the CDR3. V lost 5 bases and J 6 bases, leaving 14 bases between the germline ends. The CDR3 DNA follows: TGTGCCAGCAGTCCCACCATTGGTTTAAACATTCAGTACTTC. The encoded protein is CASSPTIGLNIQYF.

The chain couples TRBV19 to TRBJ1-3, with D possibly TRBD1 on 6 matching bases. V was clipped by 0 bases and J by 4 bases, with 10 bases between them. Germline-derived CDR1 and CDR2 are LNHDA and SQIVND (reference sequence). The CDR3 covers 15 residues. CDR3: CASSIERGRGNTIYF. The CDR3 DNA follows: TGTGCCAGTAGTATAGAACGGGGGCGCGGAAACACCATATATTTT.

The CDR3 here is CASSLEQAVYGGYTF. Here the CDR3 DNA reads TGCGCCAGCAGCTTGGAACAGGCCGTCTATGGCGGCTACACCTTC. This sequence joins TRBV5-1 and TRBJ1-2; weak D call: TRBD1 (5 bases). The CDR3 runs to 15 residues. Trimming took 0 bases from V and 8 from J, leaving 17 bases between them. The germline CDR1 and CDR2 sequences are SGHRS and YFSETQ.

This rearrangement joins TRBV11-3 to TRBJ1-1, with TRBD1 as a possible D gene (6 bases). The CDR3 covers 17 residues. With 5 bases removed from V and 2 bases from J, the gap between germline ends came to 21 bases. Germline CDR1 reads SGHNT; CDR2 reads YENEEA. This CDR3 is CASSAAGGRGGNTEAFF. CDR3 sequence (DNA): TGTGCCAGCAGCGCCGCGGGGGGGCGAGGAGGAAACACTGAAGCTTTCTTT.

This clone was detected once. The chain couples TRBV18 to TRBJ2-7; no clear D. The CDR3 consists of 14 residues. CDR1 and CDR2 from the germline V gene are KGHSH and LQKENI. V lost 6 bases and J lost 3, with 15 bases in between. The CDR3 loop reads CASSRTSGFYEQYV. In DNA form, the CDR3 reads TGTGCCAGCTCCAGAACATCCGGATTCTACGAGCAGTACGTC.

The chain combines TRBV10-3 with TRBJ1-6; TRBD1 is a possible D gene (6 bases). This CDR3 region has 14 residues. CDR1 is ENHRY, CDR2 SYGVKD, per germline. V lost 10 bases to trimming and J lost 5 bases, with 15 bases between them. CDR3 in amino acids: CATGGGGDNSPLHF. DNA of the CDR3: TGTGCCACCGGAGGAGGGGGAGATAATTCACCCCTCCACTTT.

V usage is TRBV7-3 and J usage is TRBJ1-2; a possible D gene is TRBD1 (5 bases). V was cut by 6 bases and J by 7 bases, with 9 bases left in between. CDR3 size: 11 residues. From germline, CDR1 is SGHTA and CDR2 FQGTGA. CDR3 residues: CASRERGGYTF. The DNA for the CDR3 is TGTGCCAGCAGGGAAAGGGGTGGCTACACCTTC. Complete variable domain (other parts from reference TRBV7-3 and TRBJ1-2): GAGVSQTPSNKVTEKGKYVELRCDPISGHTALYWYRQSLGQGPEFLIYFQGTGAADDSGLPNDRFFAVRPEGSVSTLKIQRTERGDSAVYLCASRERGGYTFGSGTRLTVV.

A single count supports this clone. CDR3 amino acids: CASSVQTLAKNIQYF. In nucleotides, the CDR3 is TGTGCCAGTAGTGTCCAAACCCTAGCCAAAAACATTCAGTACTTC. The chain joins TRBV19 to TRBJ2-4; no firm D call. From germline, CDR1 is LNHDA and CDR2 SQIVND (reference sequence). The CDR3 is made up of 15 amino acids. V lost 5 bases and J lost 0, with 11 bases in between. The whole variable domain, remainder taken from reference TRBV19 and TRBJ2-4, is DGGITQSPKYLFRKEGQNVTLSCEQNLNHDAMYWYRQDPGQGLRLIYYSQIVNDFQKGDIAEGYSVSREKKESFPLTVTSAQKNPTAFYLCASSVQTLAKNIQYFGAGTRLSVL.

For the CDR3, the DNA is TGTGCCAGCAGTTACTCGTTTCTCGGCGACACCGGGGAGCTGTTTTTT. This translates into CASSYSFLGDTGELFF. V is TRBV6-5 and J is TRBJ2-2, with D uncertain. The CDR3 has 16 residues. Germline CDR1 reads MNHEY; CDR2 reads SVGAGI. The ends were cut back, 0 bases at V and 3 bases at J, with 11 bases in the middle.

Only one count was recorded for this clone. The V call is TRBV5-1, the J call TRBJ1-2; D is possibly TRBD1 (5 bases). V lost 1 base and J 7 bases, leaving 8 bases between the germline ends. This CDR3 has 12 amino acids. In germline, CDR1 is SGHRS, CDR2 YFSETQ. CDR3 amino acids: CASSLMQGGYTF. The CDR3, as DNA: TGCGCCAGCAGCTTGATGCAGGGTGGCTACACCTTC.

This chain's CDR3 is CASSKTGLGTEAFF. CDR3 sequence (DNA): TGTGCCAGCAGTAAGACAGGGCTGGGCACTGAAGCTTTCTTT. This chain links TRBV6-5 with TRBJ1-1; 7 nucleotides agree with TRBD1. The junction had 7 bases not matched to a gene; V was cut back by 5 bases and J by 4 bases. Germline CDR1 MNHEY, CDR2 SVGAGI. The CDR3 is 14 residues long.

The V and J genes are TRBV7-2 and TRBJ1-1; D ambiguous. V was pared by 6 bases and J by 1 base, with 9 bases between. Germline V gene lookup returns CDR1 SGHTA and CDR2 FQGNSA. The CDR3 has 13 amino acids. The CDR3 is CASSVQENTEAFF. The CDR3 nucleotides are TGTGCCAGCAGTGTTCAGGAGAACACTGAAGCTTTCTTT.

This chain uses TRBV19 with TRBJ1-3, with TRBD1 as a possible D gene (5 bases). V lost 3 bases, J lost 4 bases, and 13 bases lay in between. Germline V gene sequence: CDR1 LNHDA, CDR2 SQIVND (reference sequence). The CDR3 length is 15 residues. CDR3 bases: TGTGCCAGTAGTATTCGTCGGGGGAACGGAAACACCATATATTTT. It yields the protein CASSIRRGNGNTIYF.

The chain links TRBV10-3 to TRBJ1-1; 7 bases line up with TRBD1. CDR3 length equals 15 residues. The trim removed 6 bases at V and 1 base at J, leaving 8 bases unmatched. Germline loops: CDR1 ENHRY, CDR2 SYGVKD. CDR3 region: CAIRFPGQPNTEAFF. DNA for the CDR3: TGTGCCATCAGGTTTCCGGGACAGCCGAACACTGAAGCTTTCTTT.

The V gene is TRBV7-9, the J gene TRBJ1-1, with D unclear. Germline V gene data show CDR1 as SEHNR and CDR2 as FQNEAQ (reference sequence). V lost 3 bases, J lost 5 bases, and 10 bases lay in between. The CDR3 has 13 residues. The CDR3 nucleotides read TGTGCCAGCAGCTTTGAACCGAGGACTGAAGCTTTCTTT. It codes for CASSFEPRTEAFF.

The genes are TRBV19 and TRBJ1-5, with D perhaps matching TRBD1 (5 bases). V lost 7 bases and J 2 bases, leaving 12 bases between the germline ends. The CDR3 has 14 residues. Germline assignment: CDR1 LNHDA and CDR2 SQIVND (reference sequence). The DNA of the CDR3 is TGTGCCAGTACCCTGGGACTAGGCAATCAGCCCCAGCATTTT. Translated: CASTLGLGNQPQHF.

V is TRBV7-2 and J is TRBJ2-2, with D unresolved. The CDR3 has 12 residues. The germline V gene encodes CDR1 SGHTA and CDR2 FQGNSA. Trimming stripped 2 bases from V and 13 bases from J, with 11 bases between. CDR3 in amino acids: CASSLSERTLFF. The DNA for the CDR3 is TGTGCCAGCAGCTTATCTGAGAGGACGCTGTTTTTT.

The chain couples TRBV6-2 or TRBV6-3 to TRBJ1-2, with a weak D call TRBD1 (5 bases). V lost 6 bases and J 7 bases, leaving 18 bases between the germline ends. Germline CDR1 MNHEY, CDR2 SVGEGT. The CDR3 is made up of 14 amino acids. CDR3 in amino acids: CASSFGGFGRGYTF. The CDR3 DNA sequence: TGTGCCAGCAGCTTTGGGGGGTTTGGACGTGGCTACACCTTC.

J is TRBJ1-6 and V is TRBV13, with D possibly TRBD1 on 5 matching bases. Trimming removed 3 bases at V and 6 bases at J, with 9 bases between. The germline CDR1 and CDR2 sequences are PRHDT and FYEKMQ (reference sequence). CDR3 size: 14 residues. The CDR3 region has the DNA TGTGCCAGCAGCTTTTCGGGGGTTAATTCACCCCTCCACTTT. As protein: CASSFSGVNSPLHF.

The table lists this clone with a count of one. This CDR3 is CASSSTGQGNNEQFF. Written as DNA, the CDR3 is TGTGCCAGCAGCTCCACGGGACAGGGAAACAATGAGCAGTTCTTC. V usage is TRBV7-3 and J usage is TRBJ2-1, with 9 bases fitting TRBD1. This CDR3 spans 15 amino acids. Germline-derived CDR1 and CDR2 are SGHTA and FQGTGA. Trimming removed 4 bases from V and 5 bases from J; junction bases left unmatched: 6.

The J gene is TRBJ1-1, the V gene TRBV29-1, with D hard to call. The CDR3 is 11 residues long. Trimming pared 7 bases from V and 1 base from J, leaving 7 bases between. CDR1 and CDR2 from the germline V gene are SQVTM and ANQGSEA. The CDR3 reads CSGNRNTEAFF. As DNA, the CDR3 is TGCAGCGGTAACAGGAACACTGAAGCTTTCTTT.

V gene TRBV28 combines with J gene TRBJ2-3; a possible D gene is TRBD2 (5 bases). CDR3 length: 13 amino acids. Deletions cut 11 bases from V and 6 bases from J, with 18 bases between. CDR1 is MDHEN, CDR2 SYDVKM, per germline. The CDR3 DNA reads TGTGCCTCTAGATCTTCGGGGTCGGATACGCAGTATTTT. Translation: CASRSSGSDTQYF.

V is TRBV6-8 and J is TRBJ1-1; no clear D. CDR1 and CDR2 (germline): MNHGY, SAAAGT. This CDR3 has 10 amino acids. Trimming left V 10 bases short and J 3 bases short, with 6 bases between. The CDR3 region has the DNA TGTGCCAAAGACCACACTGAAGCTTTCTTT. As protein: CAKDHTEAFF.

The chain couples TRBV19 to TRBJ2-7; D remains ambiguous. This CDR3 is built from 13 residues. The germline V and J ends were trimmed by 3 bases and 3 bases, with 9 bases remaining between them. Germline CDR1 LNHDA, CDR2 SQIVND (reference sequence). Here the CDR3 DNA reads TGTGCCAGTAGTATCGCCCAAAACTACGAGCAGTACGTC. It yields the protein CASSIAQNYEQYV.

The chain is built from TRBV10-3 and TRBJ2-2; D remains ambiguous. The length of the CDR3 is 14 residues. Trimming shortened V by 4 bases and J by 9 bases, and 15 bases separated the two germline ends. Germline values: CDR1 ENHRY, CDR2 SYGVKD. The CDR3 DNA reads TGTGCCATCAGTGGAGATCTCCAAGCCCGGGAGCTGTTTTTT. Amino acid sequence: CAISGDLQARELFF.

The chain uses TRBV5-6 and TRBJ2-3; a weak D match, TRBD2 (7 bases). Trimming removed 2 bases from V and 5 bases from J, with 15 bases in between. The CDR3 runs to 15 residues. CDR1 and CDR2 from the germline V gene are SGHDT and YYEEEE. CDR3 region: CASSLAGGAGDTQYF. Here the CDR3 DNA reads TGTGCCAGCAGCTTAGCTGGGGGGGCGGGAGATACGCAGTATTTT.

V is TRBV9 and J is TRBJ2-2; D is uncertain. Trimming pared 0 bases from V and 0 bases from J, leaving 12 bases between. The germline V gene encodes CDR1 SGDLS and CDR2 YYNGEE. This CDR3 has 17 residues. CDR3 nucleotide sequence: TGTGCCAGCAGCGTAGCCCCGGTTGGTGCGAACACCGGGGAGCTGTTTTTT. It specifies CASSVAPVGANTGELFF.

The rearrangement uses TRBV7-2 and TRBJ1-2; D not resolved. Germline V gives CDR1 SGHTA, CDR2 FQGNSA. This CDR3 spans 13 amino acids. Between the trimmed V and J ends, which lost 4 bases and 4 bases, there was a span of 10 bases. The CDR3 sequence is CASSSETSYGYTF. The CDR3 bases are TGTGCCAGCAGCTCTGAGACATCCTATGGCTACACCTTC.